This TCR beta chain is from a study of shared clonotypes between healthy human individuals. Study observations and caveats: Depth of sequencing was expected to influence donor clonotype sharing.

CDR1 and CDR2 (germline): SGHRS, YFSETQ. This CDR3 is built from 12 residues. Trimming removed 2 bases from V and 1 base from J, with 2 bases in between. The study separated CD4+ cells into CD45RA+ naive and CD45RA-negative memory subsets. Every immunoSEQ plate was one replicate of a subset's evenly spread DNA. Sorted-subset replicate PCRs used 150 to 200 ng DNA, approximately 27,000 T cell genomes. Sequencing was performed with immunoSEQ multiplex PCR; in TCRdb, only in-frame clones are kept and a portion is missing. The sample lists over 850,000 clones, approximately 80% occurring once. With respect to this clone: Its antigen is not identified. A much larger clone is a single base away; this may be a read error. The sample contains more than one DNA sequence encoding this CDR3.

Sequencing input: memory CD4+ T cells from PBMCs. Subset defined: CD45RA-negative fraction. The chain joins TRBV5-1 to TRBJ2-3; unclear D gene. This sequence was found in a man aged 18 to 29 in good health. Some clones in this sample may be carry-over from other donors' samples. For the CDR3, the DNA is TGCGCCAGCAGCTTCGGCACAGATACGCAGTATTTT. Protein sequence: CASSFGTDTQYF. The full variable domain, rest sourced from reference TRBV5-1 and TRBJ2-3, is KAGVTQTPRYLIKTRGQQVTLSCSPISGHRSVSWYQQTPGQGLQFLFEYFSETQRNKGNFPGRFSGRQFSNSRSEMNVSTLELGDSALYLCASSFGTDTQYFGPGTRLTVL.